These T cell receptor beta chains were read from a single sample in a study of blood T cells in healthy people across ages. A single record per CDR3 protein comes from TCRdb applying MiXCR to the 5' RACE reads. The sample has about a million distinct CDR3 sequences, roughly 50% seen once. The sequenced sample consisted of blood. The receptors were sampled from a woman between 55 and 75 years old in good health. Both conserved end residues are part of each CDR3. A D gene is named only where the DNA matches it firmly. Size tells how often a clone was seen (once, few, many) or the class of an expanded clone, and some rows leave it out.

.,few,TRBJ2-5,TRBV7-8,CASSPGTSSWETQYF,TGTGCCAGCAGCCCCGGGACGTCCTCGTGGGAGACCCAGTACTTC
TRBD1,.,TRBJ1-2,TRBV25-1,CASSNTGGTYGYTF,TGTGCCAGCAGTAATACAGGGGGGACATATGGCTACACCTTC
.,few,TRBJ2-5,TRBV7-2,CASIPNRWETQYF,TGTGCCAGCATCCCCAATCGGTGGGAGACCCAGTACTTC
TRBD1,.,TRBJ1-2,TRBV7-9,CASSLALGQGYGYTF,TGTGCCAGCAGCTTGGCCCTCGGACAGGGCTATGGCTACACCTTC
TRBD2,.,TRBJ2-4,TRBV4-1,CASSHSGAYERYF,TGCGCCAGCAGCCACAGCGGGGCCTACGAGCGGTACTTC
TRBD2,few,TRBJ2-7,TRBV4-1,CASSVTSGSSYEQYF,TGCGCCAGCAGCGTAACTAGCGGTAGCTCCTACGAGCAGTACTTC
TRBD1,many,TRBJ2-7,TRBV7-2,CASSLATGGHYEQYF,TGTGCCAGCAGCTTAGCCACAGGGGGGCACTACGAGCAGTACTTC
.,.,TRBJ1-1,TRBV29-1,CSVEGRGNTEAFF,TGCAGCGTTGAAGGCAGGGGGAACACTGAAGCTTTCTTT
.,.,TRBJ2-7,TRBV20-1,CSARVGPLAGPPYEQYF,TGCAGTGCTAGAGTAGGTCCTCTTGCGGGGCCACCCTACGAGCAGTACTTC
.,.,TRBJ2-1,TRBV7-6,CASSLDRAVTEQFF,TGTGCCAGCAGCTTAGATAGGGCGGTCACTGAGCAGTTCTTC
.,.,TRBJ2-1,TRBV25-1,CASSEWGEFNEQFF,TGTGCCAGCAGCGAATGGGGGGAATTCAATGAGCAGTTCTTC
.,few,TRBJ2-3,TRBV7-6,CASSSKTGTDTQYF,TGTGCCAGCAGCTCTAAGACAGGCACAGATACGCAGTATTTT
TRBD2,.,TRBJ2-3,TRBV29-1,CSVERAGGSTDTQYF,TGCAGCGTTGAACGAGCGGGAGGGAGCACAGATACGCAGTATTTT
.,.,TRBJ2-5,TRBV29-1,CSVEVSRETQYF,TGCAGCGTTGAGGTCAGCCGAGAGACCCAGTACTTC
.,.,TRBJ1-2,TRBV20-1,CSAREGLGKIYGYTF,TGCAGTGCTAGAGAAGGGCTAGGGAAGATCTATGGCTACACCTTC
.,.,TRBJ2-1,TRBV5-8,CASTTGYSYEQFF,TGTGCCAGCACCACGGGGTACTCCTACGAGCAGTTCTTC
.,.,TRBJ2-1,TRBV29-1,CSVERGGQYQQFF,TGCAGCGTTGAAAGAGGGGGGCAGTATCAACAGTTCTTC
.,.,TRBJ1-1,TRBV18,CASSVVQGNTEAFF,TGTGCCAGCTCAGTTGTGCAGGGGAACACTGAAGCTTTCTTT
.,.,TRBJ2-2,TRBV6-1,CASSSGFGELFF,TGTGCCAGCAGTAGCGGATTTGGGGAGCTGTTTTTT
.,few,TRBJ1-6,TRBV6-5,CASSYSIREGSPLHF,TGTGCCAGCAGTTACTCGATCAGGGAAGGATCACCCCTCCACTTT
TRBD2,.,TRBJ2-5,TRBV3-1,CASSHETSGSLETQYF,TGTGCCAGCAGCCATGAGACTAGCGGGAGTTTGGAGACCCAGTACTTC
.,.,TRBJ2-5,TRBV7-2,CASSVRTVRETQYF,TGTGCCAGCAGCGTGAGGACCGTACGAGAGACCCAGTACTTC
.,.,TRBJ2-3,TRBV30,CAWSVTDTQYF,TGTGCCTGGAGTGTCACAGATACGCAGTATTTT
TRBD2,few,TRBJ2-5,TRBV7-2,CASRRAGLAETQYF,TGTGCCAGCAGGCGGGCGGGACTAGCTGAGACCCAGTACTTC
.,few,TRBJ2-5,TRBV7-8,CASSYLESGGQYF,TGTGCCAGCAGCTACCTTGAATCTGGTGGGCAGTACTTC
.,.,TRBJ2-1,TRBV5-1,CASSSDSVSYNEQFF,TGCGCCAGCAGCTCGGACAGCGTATCCTACAATGAGCAGTTCTTC
.,.,TRBJ2-1,TRBV3-1,CASSLNPTDYTNEQFF,TGTGCCAGCAGCCTGAATCCGACAGACTACACGAATGAGCAGTTCTTC
.,many,TRBJ2-1,TRBV27,CASSHRGPYNEQFF,TGTGCCAGCAGTCACAGAGGCCCGTACAATGAGCAGTTCTTC
TRBD2,.,TRBJ2-3,TRBV7-8,CASSQTSGRAFGSTDTQYF,TGTGCCAGCAGCCAGACTAGCGGGAGGGCGTTCGGAAGCACAGATACGCAGTATTTT
.,.,TRBJ1-5,TRBV7-2,CASSWQGPQHF,TGTGCCAGCAGCTGGCAAGGGCCCCAGCATTTT
.,.,TRBJ2-7,TRBV20-1,CSAGGSLGDREQYF,TGCAGTGCAGGGGGAAGTTTGGGGGATCGGGAGCAGTACTTC
.,.,TRBJ2-7,TRBV15,CATGGKGQQYNEQYF,TGTGCCACCGGGGGGAAGGGACAGCAATACAATGAGCAGTACTTC
.,.,TRBJ2-1,TRBV4-1,CASSQEGRNYNEQFF,TGCGCCAGCAGCCAAGAAGGTCGAAACTACAATGAGCAGTTCTTC
TRBD1,.,TRBJ2-6,TRBV4-1,CASSHLKGGRGSGANVLTF,TGCGCCAGCAGCCACCTAAAAGGGGGCAGGGGATCTGGGGCCAACGTCCTGACTTTC
.,.,TRBJ2-7,TRBV4-1,CASSQVGGAATYEQYF,TGCGCCAGCAGCCAAGTTGGAGGAGCGGCCACCTACGAGCAGTACTTC
.,.,TRBJ2-7,TRBV4-3,CASSQAPGKGSHPYEQYF,TGCGCCAGCAGCCAAGCTCCAGGAAAGGGATCCCATCCCTACGAGCAGTACTTC
.,.,TRBJ1-1,TRBV12-3/TRBV12-4,CASSGEGQMNTEAFF,TGTGCCAGCAGTGGGGAGGGACAAATGAACACTGAAGCTTTCTTT
.,few,TRBJ2-3,TRBV28,CATFGGSTDTQYF,TGTGCCACCTTTGGCGGAAGCACAGATACGCAGTATTTT
.,.,TRBJ2-4,TRBV20-1,CSASGDFNIQYF,TGCAGTGCTAGTGGGGACTTTAACATTCAGTACTTC
.,.,TRBJ2-3,TRBV18,CASSPGMDTQYF,TGTGCCAGCTCACCAGGAATGGATACGCAGTATTTT
.,.,TRBJ2-1,TRBV6-2/TRBV6-3,CASSYSGPVKNEQFF,TGTGCCAGCAGTTACTCTGGTCCGGTAAAGAATGAGCAGTTCTTC
TRBD2,.,TRBJ2-1,TRBV20-1,CSARPWTSGRAQYNEQFF,TGCAGTGCTAGGCCCTGGACTAGCGGGAGGGCCCAATACAATGAGCAGTTCTTC
.,.,TRBJ2-7,TRBV7-9,CASIPHSGSSYNEQYF,TGTGCCAGCATCCCCCATAGCGGCAGCTCCTACAATGAGCAGTACTTC
TRBD1,.,TRBJ1-2,TRBV9,CASSANRGRGYGYTF,TGTGCCAGCAGCGCCAACAGGGGCCGGGGCTATGGCTACACCTTC
.,.,TRBJ2-3,TRBV20-1,CSVGNRLDTQYF,TGCAGTGTTGGGAACAGGTTAGATACGCAGTATTTT
.,.,TRBJ2-7,TRBV2,CASSKDINSYEQYF,TGTGCCAGCTCGAAGGACATAAACTCCTACGAGCAGTACTTC
.,.,TRBJ2-7,TRBV4-3,CASSQELPGQGRYNEQYF,TGCGCCAGCAGCCAAGAGTTGCCCGGTCAGGGGCGCTACAATGAGCAGTACTTC
TRBD1,.,TRBJ1-1,TRBV7-2,CASSTGQGKYTEAFF,TGTGCCAGCAGCACGGGACAGGGGAAGTACACTGAAGCTTTCTTT
.,.,TRBJ2-1,TRBV20-1,CSARPVGGHYNEQFF,TGCAGTGCTAGGCCCGTCGGAGGACACTACAATGAGCAGTTCTTC
TRBD2,.,TRBJ2-7,TRBV13,CASSYSRLAGAGYEQYF,TGTGCCAGCAGCTATTCACGACTAGCGGGAGCTGGCTACGAGCAGTACTTC
.,.,TRBJ2-7,TRBV18,CASSKEHEYEQYF,TGTGCCAGCTCCAAGGAACACGAATACGAGCAGTACTTC
.,few,TRBJ2-7,TRBV3-1,CASSPARLPYEQYF,TGTGCCAGCAGCCCAGCGCGGCTACCCTACGAGCAGTACTTC
.,.,TRBJ2-3,TRBV5-1,CASSNPAYTDTQYF,TGCGCCAGCAGCAATCCAGCTTACACAGATACGCAGTATTTT